Each of the 4 T cell receptor beta chains below was sequenced from the same sample in a study of blood T cell repertoires in COVID-19. Using immunoSEQ multiplex PCR, the repertoire was profiled, and TCRdb retains in-frame clones only, with some absent. Among under 250,000 clones listed, around 90% were seen once. Sequenced: peripheral blood. The receptor source for this set is a man aged 55-75 years with COVID-19, enrolled during active disease.

The V call is TRBV20-1, the J call TRBJ2-2, with D possibly TRBD1 on 6 matching bases. Trimming removed 3 bases from V and 5 bases from J, with 19 bases in between. Germline lookup yields CDR1 DFQATT and CDR2 SNEGSKA (reference sequence). The CDR3 extends over 16 amino acids. As DNA, the CDR3 is TGCAGTGCTAGTCGACAAATACTCACAGGGACCGGGGAGCTGTTTTTT. The encoded protein is CSASRQILTGTGELFF.

V usage is TRBV19 and J usage is TRBJ1-2, with D possibly being TRBD1 (6 bases). The CDR3 contains 15 residues. Germline loops: CDR1 LNHDA, CDR2 SQIVND (reference sequence). Trimming stripped 0 bases from V and 8 bases from J, with 16 bases between. The CDR3: CASSIDHRVRSGYTF. CDR3 nucleotides: TGTGCCAGTAGTATAGATCACAGGGTAAGAAGCGGCTACACCTTC.

The chain recombines TRBV3-1 (or the pseudogene TRBV3-2) with TRBJ1-2; maybe TRBD1 (6 bases). The germline V gene has CDR1 LGHDT and CDR2 YNNKEL (reference sequence). CDR3 length: 14 amino acids. V gave up 6 bases and J gave up 5 bases, with 16 bases separating them. This CDR3 reads CASRADTGSYGYTF. The CDR3 nucleotides read TGTGCCAGCAGAGCTGATACAGGGTCATATGGCTACACCTTC.

The chain recombines TRBV4-3 with TRBJ2-2; 7 bases are shared with TRBD2. The CDR3 runs 15 residues. Looked up from germline, CDR1 is LGHNA and CDR2 is YSLEER. Trimming cost V 5 bases and J 1 base; bases outside gene matches: 4. CDR3 nucleotides: TGCGCCAGCAGCAGGGACTATCGGAACACCGGGGAGCTGTTTTTT. Residues: CASSRDYRNTGELFF.